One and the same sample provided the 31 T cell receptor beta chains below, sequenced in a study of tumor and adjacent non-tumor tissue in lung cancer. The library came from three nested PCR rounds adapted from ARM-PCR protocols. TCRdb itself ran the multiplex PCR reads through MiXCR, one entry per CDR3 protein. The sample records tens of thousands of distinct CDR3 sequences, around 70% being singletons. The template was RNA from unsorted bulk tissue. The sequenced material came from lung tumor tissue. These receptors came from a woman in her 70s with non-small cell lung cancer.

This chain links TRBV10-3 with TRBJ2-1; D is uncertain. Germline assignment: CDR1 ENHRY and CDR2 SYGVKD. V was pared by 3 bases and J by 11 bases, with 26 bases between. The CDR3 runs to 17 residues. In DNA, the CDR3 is TGTGCCATCAGTGATCTATTAGGCGGAATTTTGGGTAATAAGCAGTTCTTC. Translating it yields CAISDLLGGILGNKQFF.

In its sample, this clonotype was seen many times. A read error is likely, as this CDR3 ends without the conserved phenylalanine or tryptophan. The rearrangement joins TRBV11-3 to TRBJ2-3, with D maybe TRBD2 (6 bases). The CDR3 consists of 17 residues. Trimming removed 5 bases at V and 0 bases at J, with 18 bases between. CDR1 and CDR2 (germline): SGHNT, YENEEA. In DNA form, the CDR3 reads TGTGCCAGCAGCCAATACACCGGGGAGGAGAGCACAGATACGCAGTATCTT. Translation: CASSQYTGEESTDTQYL.

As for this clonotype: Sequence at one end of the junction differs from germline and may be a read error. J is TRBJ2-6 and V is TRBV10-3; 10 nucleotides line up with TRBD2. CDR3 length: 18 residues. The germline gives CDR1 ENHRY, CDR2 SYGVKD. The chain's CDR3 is CAISEVASGRTGANVMTF. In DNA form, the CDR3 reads TGTGCCATCAGTGAGGTGGCTAGCGGGAGAACTGGGGCCAACGTCATGACTTTC.

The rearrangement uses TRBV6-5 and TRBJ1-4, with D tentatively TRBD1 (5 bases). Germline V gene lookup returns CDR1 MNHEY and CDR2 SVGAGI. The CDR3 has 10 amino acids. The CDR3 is CGRENEKLFF. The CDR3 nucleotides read TGTGGCAGGGAGAATGAAAAACTGTTTTTT.

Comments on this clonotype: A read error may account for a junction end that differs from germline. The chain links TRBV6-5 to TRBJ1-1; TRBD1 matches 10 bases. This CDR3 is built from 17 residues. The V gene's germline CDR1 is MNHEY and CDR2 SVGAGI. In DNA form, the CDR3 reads TGTGCCAGCAGTTACTCTCGGACAGGGGGATCGAATACTGAACCTTTCTTT. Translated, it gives CASSYSRTGGSNTEPFF.

The chain's CDR3 is CNVGQGGDTQYF. DNA of the CDR3: TGCAACGTGGGACAGGGCGGGGATACGCAGTATTTT. The genes are TRBV29-1 and TRBJ2-3; 9 positions agree with TRBD1. The CDR3 covers 12 residues. CDR1 is SQVTM, CDR2 ANQGSEA, per germline.

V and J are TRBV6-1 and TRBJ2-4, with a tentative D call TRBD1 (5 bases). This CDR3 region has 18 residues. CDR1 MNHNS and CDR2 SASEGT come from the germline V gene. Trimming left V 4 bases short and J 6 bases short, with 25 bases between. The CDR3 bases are TGTGCCAGCAGTGCGCGTGGCGACTCCCCATTAGACAGAAACATTCAGTACTTC. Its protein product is CASSARGDSPLDRNIQYF.

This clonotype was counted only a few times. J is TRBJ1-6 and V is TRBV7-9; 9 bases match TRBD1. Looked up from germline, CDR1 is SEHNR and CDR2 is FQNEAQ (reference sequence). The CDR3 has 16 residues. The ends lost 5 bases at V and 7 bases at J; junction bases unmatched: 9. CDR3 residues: CASSPWTGEGNSPLHF. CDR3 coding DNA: TGTGCCAGCAGCCCCTGGACAGGGGAAGGCAATTCACCCCTCCACTTT.

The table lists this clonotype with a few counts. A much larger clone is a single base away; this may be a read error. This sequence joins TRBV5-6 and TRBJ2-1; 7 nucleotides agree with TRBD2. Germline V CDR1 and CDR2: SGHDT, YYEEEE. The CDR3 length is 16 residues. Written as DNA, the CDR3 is TGTGTCAGCAGCTTGGCTCGGCTCGGGGGGTACAATGAGCAGTTCTTC. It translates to CVSSLARLGGYNEQFF.

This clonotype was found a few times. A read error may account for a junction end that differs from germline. This CDR3 reads CASSQNGLSEALF. DNA for the CDR3: TGTGCCAGCAGCCAGAACGGACTCTCTGAAGCTCTCTTT. The J gene is TRBJ1-1, the V gene TRBV4-1; D is unresolved. This CDR3 comprises 13 residues. CDR1 is MGHRA and CDR2 is YSYEKL in the germline V gene.

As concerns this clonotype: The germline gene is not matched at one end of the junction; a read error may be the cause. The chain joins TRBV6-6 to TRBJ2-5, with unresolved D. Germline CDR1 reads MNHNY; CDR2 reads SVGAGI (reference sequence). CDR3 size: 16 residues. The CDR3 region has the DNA TGTGCTAGCAGTTACCAAGGCAGCTTGGATCGGGAGACCCAGTACTTC. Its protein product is CASSYQGSLDRETQYF.

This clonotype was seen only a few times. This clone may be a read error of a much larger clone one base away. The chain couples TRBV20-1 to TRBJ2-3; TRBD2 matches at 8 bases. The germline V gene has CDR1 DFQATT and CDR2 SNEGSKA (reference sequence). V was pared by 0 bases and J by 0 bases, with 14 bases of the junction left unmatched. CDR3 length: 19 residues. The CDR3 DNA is TGCAGTGCTAGAGATCCTCTTAAAACTAGCGGAGCCAGCACAGATACGCAGTATTTT. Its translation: CSARDPLKTSGASTDTQYF.

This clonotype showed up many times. The CDR3 coding sequence is TGCGCCACCGGGACAGGGCCCTACGAGCAGTACTTC. Translating gives CATGTGPYEQYF. The chain joins TRBV10-2 to TRBJ2-7; TRBD1 aligns across 9 bases. Germline assignment: CDR1 WSHSY and CDR2 SAAADI. This CDR3 comprises 12 residues. Trimming removed 10 bases from V and 2 bases from J; junction bases left unmatched: 3.

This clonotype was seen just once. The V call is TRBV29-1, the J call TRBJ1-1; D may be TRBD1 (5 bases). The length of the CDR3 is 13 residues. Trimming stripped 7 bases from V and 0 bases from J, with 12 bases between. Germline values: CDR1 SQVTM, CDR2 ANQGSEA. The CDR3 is CSGLTELNTEAFF. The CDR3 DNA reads TGCAGCGGACTGACAGAGTTGAACACTGAAGCTTTCTTT.

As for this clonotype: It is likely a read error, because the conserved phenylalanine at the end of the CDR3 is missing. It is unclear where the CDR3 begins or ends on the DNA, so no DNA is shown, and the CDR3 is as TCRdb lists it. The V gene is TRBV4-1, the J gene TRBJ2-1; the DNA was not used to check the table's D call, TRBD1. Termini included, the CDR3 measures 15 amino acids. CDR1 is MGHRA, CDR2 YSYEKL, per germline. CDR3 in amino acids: CASSQAGTEYNEHFL.

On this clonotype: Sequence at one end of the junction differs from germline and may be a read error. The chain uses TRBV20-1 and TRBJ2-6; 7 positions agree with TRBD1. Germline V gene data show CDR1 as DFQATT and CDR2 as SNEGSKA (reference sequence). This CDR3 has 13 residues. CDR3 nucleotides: TGCAGTGTGGGGACAGCTGGGGCCAACATCCTGACTTTC. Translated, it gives CSVGTAGANILTF.

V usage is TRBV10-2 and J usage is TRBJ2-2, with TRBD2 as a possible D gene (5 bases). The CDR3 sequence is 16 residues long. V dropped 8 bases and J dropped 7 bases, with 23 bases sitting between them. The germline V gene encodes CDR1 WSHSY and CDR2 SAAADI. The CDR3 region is CASQRLARPSSGELFF. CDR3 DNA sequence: TGCGCCAGCCAGCGGTTAGCGAGACCTTCGAGCGGGGAGCTGTTTTTT.

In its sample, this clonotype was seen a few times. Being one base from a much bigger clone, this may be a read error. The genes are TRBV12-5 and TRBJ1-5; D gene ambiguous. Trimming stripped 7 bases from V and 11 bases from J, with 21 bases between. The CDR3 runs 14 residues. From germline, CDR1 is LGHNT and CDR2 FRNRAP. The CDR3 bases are TGTGCTAGTGCCCTCTCCGAATCCGGCCAGTCCCAGCATTTT. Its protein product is CASALSESGQSQHF.

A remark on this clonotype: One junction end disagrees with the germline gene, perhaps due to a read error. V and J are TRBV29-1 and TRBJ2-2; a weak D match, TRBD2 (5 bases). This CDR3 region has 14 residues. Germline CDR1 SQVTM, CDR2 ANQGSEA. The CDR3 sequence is CSVASVGRTGELFF. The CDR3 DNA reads TGCAGCGTCGCTTCAGTGGGTCGGACCGGGGAGCTATTTTTT.

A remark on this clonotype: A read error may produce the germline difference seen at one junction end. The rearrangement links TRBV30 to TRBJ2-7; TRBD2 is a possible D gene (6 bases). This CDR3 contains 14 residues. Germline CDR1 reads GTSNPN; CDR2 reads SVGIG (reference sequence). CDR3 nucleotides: TGTGTCTGGAGATTACCCGGGAGCTCCTACGAGCAGTACTTC. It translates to CVWRLPGSSYEQYF.

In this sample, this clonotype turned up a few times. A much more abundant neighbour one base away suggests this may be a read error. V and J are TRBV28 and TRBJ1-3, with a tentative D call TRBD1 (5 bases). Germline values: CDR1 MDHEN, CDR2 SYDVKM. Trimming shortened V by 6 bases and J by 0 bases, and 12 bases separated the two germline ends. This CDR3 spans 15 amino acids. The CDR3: CASSQTVISGNTIYF. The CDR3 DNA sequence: TGTGCCAGCAGCCAGACAGTCATCTCTGGAAACACCATATATTTT.

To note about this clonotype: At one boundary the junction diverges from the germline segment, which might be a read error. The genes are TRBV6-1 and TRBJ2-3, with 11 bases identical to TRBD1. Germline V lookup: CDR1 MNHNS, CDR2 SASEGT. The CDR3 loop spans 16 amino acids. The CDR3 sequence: CAITLRTGGATDTQYF. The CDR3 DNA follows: TGTGCCATCACGCTGCGGACAGGGGGCGCGACAGATACACAGTATTTT.

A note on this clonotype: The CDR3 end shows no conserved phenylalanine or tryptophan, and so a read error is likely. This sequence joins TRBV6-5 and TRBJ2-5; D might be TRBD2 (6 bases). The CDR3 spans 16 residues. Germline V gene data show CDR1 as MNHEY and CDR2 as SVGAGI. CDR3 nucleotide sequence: TGTGCAAGCAGTAACCCCCCGGGAGAAGGAAAAGAGACCCAGTACTAC. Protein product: CASSNPPGEGKETQYY.

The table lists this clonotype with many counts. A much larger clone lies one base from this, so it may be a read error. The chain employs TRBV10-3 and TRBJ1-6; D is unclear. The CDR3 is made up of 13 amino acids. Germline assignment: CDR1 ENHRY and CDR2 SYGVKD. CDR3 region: CAISEKSNSPLLF. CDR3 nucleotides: TGTGCCATCAGTGAGAAAAGTAATTCACCCCTCCTCTTT.

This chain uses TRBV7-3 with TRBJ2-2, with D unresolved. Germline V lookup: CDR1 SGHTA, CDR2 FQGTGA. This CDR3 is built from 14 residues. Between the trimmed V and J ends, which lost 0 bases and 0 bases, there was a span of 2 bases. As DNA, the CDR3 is TGTGCCAGCAGCTTAACCACGAACACCGGGGAGCTGTTTTTT. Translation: CASSLTTNTGELFF.

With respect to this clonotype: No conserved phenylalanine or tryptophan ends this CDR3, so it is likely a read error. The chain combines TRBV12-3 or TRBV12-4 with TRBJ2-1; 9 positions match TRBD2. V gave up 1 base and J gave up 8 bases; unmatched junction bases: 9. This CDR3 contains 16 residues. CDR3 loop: CASSLGGSGSRHEQFL. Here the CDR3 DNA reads TGTGCCAGCAGTTTAGGCGGTAGCGGGAGCAGGCATGAGCAGTTCCTA.

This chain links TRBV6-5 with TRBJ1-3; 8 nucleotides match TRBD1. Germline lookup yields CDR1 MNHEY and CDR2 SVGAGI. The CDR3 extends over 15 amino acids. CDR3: CVSGPQGARGNTIYF. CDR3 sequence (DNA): TGTGTTAGCGGACCCCAGGGGGCACGGGGAAACACCATATATTTT.

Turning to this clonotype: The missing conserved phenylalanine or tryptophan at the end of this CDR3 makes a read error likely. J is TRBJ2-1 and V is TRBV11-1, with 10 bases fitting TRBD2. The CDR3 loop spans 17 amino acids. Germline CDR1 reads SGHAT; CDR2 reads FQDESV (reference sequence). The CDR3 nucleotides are TGTGCCAGCAGGTCCCACTTAGCGGGAGGTTCCTACAATGATCAGTTCTTA. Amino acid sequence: CASRSHLAGGSYNDQFL.

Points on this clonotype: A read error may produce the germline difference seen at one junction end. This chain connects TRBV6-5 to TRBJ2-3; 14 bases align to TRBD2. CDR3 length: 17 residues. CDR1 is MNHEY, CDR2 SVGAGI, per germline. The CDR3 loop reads CGSRLTTSGRDPDTQYF. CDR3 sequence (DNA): TGTGGCAGCAGACTCACGACTAGCGGGAGGGACCCAGATACGCAGTATTTT.

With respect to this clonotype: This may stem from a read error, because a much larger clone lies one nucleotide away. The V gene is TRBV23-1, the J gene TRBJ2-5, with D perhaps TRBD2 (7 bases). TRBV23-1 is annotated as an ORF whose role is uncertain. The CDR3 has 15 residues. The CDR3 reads CASSQSGAGQEIQYF. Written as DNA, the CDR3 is TGCGCCAGCAGTCAATCGGGAGCGGGACAAGAGATCCAGTACTTC.

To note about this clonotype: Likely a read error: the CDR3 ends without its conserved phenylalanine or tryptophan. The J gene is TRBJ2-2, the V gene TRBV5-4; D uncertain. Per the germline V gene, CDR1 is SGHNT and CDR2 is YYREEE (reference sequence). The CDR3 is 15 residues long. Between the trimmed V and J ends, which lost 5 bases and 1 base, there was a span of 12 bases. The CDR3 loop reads CASSVELRNTGELFS. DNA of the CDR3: TGTGCCAGCAGTGTAGAGCTCAGGAACACCGGGGAGCTGTTTTCT.